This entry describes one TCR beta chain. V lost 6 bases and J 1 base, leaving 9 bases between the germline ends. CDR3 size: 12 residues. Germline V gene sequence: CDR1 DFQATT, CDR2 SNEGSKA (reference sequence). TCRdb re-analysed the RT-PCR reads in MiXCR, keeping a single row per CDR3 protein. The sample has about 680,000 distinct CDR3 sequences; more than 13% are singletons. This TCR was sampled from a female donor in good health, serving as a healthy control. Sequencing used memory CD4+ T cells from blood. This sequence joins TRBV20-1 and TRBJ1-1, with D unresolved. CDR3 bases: TGCAGTGCGAACAGACCGAACACTGAAGCTTTCTTT. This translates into CSANRPNTEAFF.